The 24 T cell receptor beta chains presented below share a single source sample, sequenced in a study of T cell clones after liver transplantation. Sequencing used immunoSEQ multiplex PCR; TCRdb keeps in-frame clones, though not all of them. The table shows tens of thousands of clones, with approximately 87% occurring only once. The source was CD4+ T cells from blood, collected at the 22-month timepoint. These receptors were taken from a human patient who received a liver transplant. The graft donor may have contributed some T cells.

This chain joins TRBV19 and TRBJ1-2, with TRBD1 as a possible D gene (6 bases). Germline CDR1 is LNHDA and CDR2 is SQIVND (reference sequence). Trimming removed 7 bases at V and 8 bases at J, with 14 bases between. The CDR3 sequence is 12 residues long. The chain's CDR3 is CASNDRTRGYTF. The DNA of the CDR3 is TGTGCCAGTAATGACAGGACCCGGGGCTACACCTTC.

This clone showed up just once. The genes are TRBV11-2 and TRBJ2-7; D perhaps matches TRBD1 (6 bases). The V end lost 6 bases, the J end lost 3 bases, and 9 bases lay between the germline ends. This CDR3 spans 12 amino acids. The germline V gene has CDR1 SGHAT and CDR2 FQNNGV. The CDR3 coding sequence is TGTGCCAGCAGGCCAGGGGACTACGAGCAGTACTTC. This sequence encodes CASRPGDYEQYF.

The chain joins TRBV11-3 to TRBJ2-1, with 12 bases matching TRBD2. The germline V gene has CDR1 SGHNT and CDR2 YENEEA. V lost 3 bases, J lost 4 bases, and 7 bases stayed unmatched. This CDR3 spans 17 amino acids. The CDR3 sequence is CASSFTPSGRGYNEQFF. The CDR3, as DNA: TGTGCCAGCAGCTTTACCCCTAGCGGGAGGGGGTACAATGAGCAGTTCTTC. The whole variable domain, remainder taken from reference TRBV11-3 and TRBJ2-1, is EAGVVQSPRYKIIEKKQPVAFWCNPISGHNTLYWYLQNLGQGPELLIRYENEEAVDDSQLPKDRFSAERLKGVDSTLKIQPAELGDSAVYLCASSFTPSGRGYNEQFFGPGTRLTVL.

The chain recombines TRBV28 with TRBJ2-1; D gene unclear. The CDR3 runs 11 residues. Germline loops: CDR1 MDHEN, CDR2 SYDVKM. Trimming pared 9 bases from V and 8 bases from J, leaving 11 bases between. The CDR3 DNA sequence: TGTGCCAGTGGTTTTGCGGATGAGCAGTTCTTC. This sequence encodes CASGFADEQFF.

The chain uses TRBV7-9 and TRBJ1-3, with D unresolved. Germline loops: CDR1 SEHNR, CDR2 FQNEAQ (reference sequence). The CDR3 is made up of 13 amino acids. Trimming cost V 1 base and J 0 bases, with 1 base left between them. The CDR3 spells CASSLDSGNTIYF. In DNA form, the CDR3 reads TGTGCCAGCAGCTTAGACTCTGGAAACACCATATATTTT.

V and J are TRBV16 and TRBJ1-6; tentatively, D is TRBD1 (5 bases). V was clipped by 1 base and J by 9 bases, with 13 bases between them. The germline gives CDR1 KGHSY, CDR2 FQNENV. This CDR3 contains 15 residues. CDR3 region: CASSQLGQGSSPLHF. DNA for the CDR3: TGTGCCAGCAGCCAATTGGGTCAGGGAAGTTCACCCCTCCACTTT.

This clone appeared once. The chain joins TRBV4-3 to TRBJ2-7, with 8 nucleotides matching TRBD2. The CDR3 totals 17 residues. Germline CDR1 LGHNA, CDR2 YSLEER. J lost 6 bases, V lost 4 bases, and 17 bases had no gene match. In nucleotides, the CDR3 is TGCGCCAGCAGCCCGGGTGTTTCGGGGGGGCCTAGATCCGAGCAGTACTTC. Residues: CASSPGVSGGPRSEQYF.

The J gene is TRBJ1-3, the V gene TRBV15; TRBD1 is a possible D gene (6 bases). V was trimmed by 0 bases and J by 4 bases, leaving 10 bases between them. CDR1 and CDR2 from the germline V gene are LNHNV and YYDKDF (reference sequence). This CDR3 region has 15 residues. In DNA, the CDR3 is TGTGCCACCAGCAGAGATCGGGGGGCAGGAAACACCATATATTTT. Translation gives CATSRDRGAGNTIYF.

The chain links TRBV7-2 to TRBJ2-7, with D unresolved. Per germline, CDR1 SGHTA and CDR2 FQGNSA. This CDR3 has 16 amino acids. Deletions cut 3 bases from V and 2 bases from J, with 17 bases between. The CDR3 DNA follows: TGTGCCAGCAGCTTTTACTCCCGGGCTCCCACCTACGAGCAGTACTTC. Translated: CASSFYSRAPTYEQYF.

This chain links TRBV18 with TRBJ1-2; 10 bases map to TRBD1. The germline gives CDR1 KGHSH, CDR2 LQKENI. This CDR3 contains 16 residues. V lost 6 bases and J lost 2; bases outside the gene matches: 9. CDR3 region: CASSRAGTGENYGYTF. CDR3 sequence (DNA): TGTGCCAGCTCGCGCGCCGGGACAGGGGAGAACTATGGCTACACCTTC.

This chain links TRBV19 with TRBJ2-7; 11 bases map to TRBD2. From germline, CDR1 is LNHDA and CDR2 SQIVND (reference sequence). The CDR3 has 16 residues. After removal of 3 bases from V and 7 bases from J, the junction contained 11 bases not matched to a gene. CDR3 DNA sequence: TGTGCCAGTAGTATGGGAACTAGCGGGGGACCGGGGGAGCAGTACTTC. Translation gives CASSMGTSGGPGEQYF.

This clone has just a few counts. The chain combines TRBV4-2 with TRBJ2-7; 9 bases are a match to TRBD2. The ends lost 0 bases at V and 3 bases at J; junction bases unmatched: 9. Germline V gene lookup returns CDR1 LGHNA and CDR2 YNFKEQ. CDR3 size: 17 residues. The CDR3 DNA is TGTGCCAGCAGCCAAGACGTCGCGGGAGGGGGGAACTACGAGCAGTACTTC. Translating gives CASSQDVAGGGNYEQYF.

A few counts support this clone. The chain has TRBV9 and TRBJ2-1; no firm D call. Trimming stripped 0 bases from V and 3 bases from J, with 7 bases between. The germline gives CDR1 SGDLS, CDR2 YYNGEE. The CDR3 has 14 residues. The CDR3 nucleotides are TGTGCCAGCAGCGTAGCTAGTAGCTACAATGAGCAGTTCTTC. Translated, it gives CASSVASSYNEQFF.

The chain uses TRBV5-1 and TRBJ2-1; D possibly corresponds to TRBD2 (5 bases). V was pared by 7 bases and J by 0 bases, with 14 bases between. The CDR3 has 15 amino acids. Germline values: CDR1 SGHRS, CDR2 YFSETQ. The CDR3 sequence is CASLAGVSSYNEQFF. CDR3 DNA sequence: TGCGCCAGCCTGGCCGGGGTAAGCTCCTACAATGAGCAGTTCTTC.

The chain joins TRBV27 to TRBJ2-5; possible D gene TRBD1, 6 bases. V was clipped by 7 bases and J by 4 bases, with 13 bases between them. CDR3 length: 13 residues. Germline V lookup: CDR1 MNHEY, CDR2 SMNVEV (reference sequence). The CDR3 nucleotides read TGTGCCAGCACGCCCAGAGGGGGAGAGACCCAGTACTTC. Protein product: CASTPRGGETQYF.

The chain joins TRBV5-4 to TRBJ1-1, with 8 bases aligning to TRBD1. CDR3 length: 16 amino acids. The J segment lost 2 bases and the V segment lost 3 bases, leaving 9 bases of the junction unmatched. CDR1 SGHNT and CDR2 YYREEE come from the germline V gene (reference sequence). CDR3 region: CASSSWTGQINTEAFF. Written as DNA, the CDR3 is TGTGCCAGCAGCTCGTGGACAGGGCAGATAAACACTGAAGCTTTCTTT. Looking up the rest from reference TRBV5-4 and TRBJ1-1 gives the full variable domain: ETGVTQSPTHLIKTRGQQVTLRCSSQSGHNTVSWYQQALGQGPQFIFQYYREEENGRGNFPPRFSGLQFPNYSSELNVNALELDDSALYLCASSSWTGQINTEAFFGQGTRLTVV.

This clone was detected only once. V usage is TRBV28 and J usage is TRBJ1-2; D perhaps matches TRBD1 (6 bases). This CDR3 has 13 residues. The V end lost 6 bases, the J end lost 3 bases, and 11 bases lay between the germline ends. Per germline, CDR1 MDHEN and CDR2 SYDVKM. The CDR3 loop is CASSQGNDYGYTF. The CDR3 DNA is TGTGCCAGCAGCCAGGGGAACGACTATGGCTACACCTTC.

This clone was detected a few times. The chain uses TRBV10-3 and TRBJ1-1; no reliable D call. The CDR3 spans 11 residues. V was trimmed by 0 bases and J by 4 bases, leaving 0 bases between them. The germline V gene has CDR1 ENHRY and CDR2 SYGVKD. The CDR3 is CAISESTEAFF. DNA for the CDR3: TGTGCCATCAGTGAGTCCACTGAAGCTTTCTTT.

The table lists this clone with a count of one. The V call is TRBV25-1, the J call TRBJ2-5, with D tentatively TRBD1 (6 bases). The V gene lost 1 base and the J gene lost 1 base, with 10 bases spanning the gap. The CDR3 has 15 amino acids. From germline, CDR1 is MGHDK and CDR2 SYGVNS. CDR3 nucleotide sequence: TGTGCCAGCAGTGAATCGGACAGTTTCCAAGAGACCCAGTACTTC. Residues: CASSESDSFQETQYF.

The chain couples TRBV4-2 to TRBJ2-7; 10 nucleotides agree with TRBD2. The CDR3 is made up of 16 amino acids. Germline CDR1 is LGHNA and CDR2 is YNFKEQ. V trimming: 4 bases; J trimming: 2 bases; junction bases outside the gene matches: 8. The CDR3 here is CASSPTTSGDAYEQYF. CDR3 coding DNA: TGTGCCAGCAGCCCAACCACTAGCGGGGATGCCTACGAGCAGTACTTC.

There are a few counts of this clone. The V gene is TRBV10-3, the J gene TRBJ2-5; 13 bases agree with TRBD2. CDR1 and CDR2 from the germline V gene are ENHRY and SYGVKD. The J segment lost 5 bases and the V segment lost 7 bases, leaving 19 bases of the junction unmatched. The CDR3 has 19 amino acids. CDR3 region: CAIKGVGTSGKGQGETQYF. CDR3 sequence (DNA): TGTGCCATCAAAGGAGTGGGGACTAGCGGGAAAGGGCAGGGGGAGACCCAGTACTTC.

This clone was seen more than once but under ten times. The chain uses TRBV29-1 and TRBJ2-6; D is unclear. Germline V gives CDR1 SQVTM, CDR2 ANQGSEA. The CDR3 has 12 residues. Deletions cut 7 bases from V and 0 bases from J, with 4 bases between. CDR3 nucleotide sequence: TGCAGCGCCAGCTCTGGGGCCAACGTCCTGACTTTC. Translated: CSASSGANVLTF.

This clone was counted once. The V and J genes are TRBV18 and TRBJ2-1; the match to TRBD2 covers 7 bases. There are 14 residues in the CDR3. Germline loops: CDR1 KGHSH, CDR2 LQKENI. V dropped 3 bases and J dropped 4; count of bases not matched to a gene: 3. CDR3 DNA sequence: TGTGCCAGCTCACCGCCGCGGGGGTACAATGAGCAGTTCTTC. Its protein is CASSPPRGYNEQFF.

The chain joins TRBV9 to TRBJ2-5; 7 nucleotides line up with TRBD2. Germline V gives CDR1 SGDLS, CDR2 YYNGEE. V lost 1 base to trimming and J lost 5 bases; unmatched junction nucleotides: 8. The CDR3 contains 15 residues. The CDR3 DNA sequence: TGTGCCAGCAGCGTATCGGCTTCCGGGGGGGAGACCCAGTACTTC. Residues: CASSVSASGGETQYF.